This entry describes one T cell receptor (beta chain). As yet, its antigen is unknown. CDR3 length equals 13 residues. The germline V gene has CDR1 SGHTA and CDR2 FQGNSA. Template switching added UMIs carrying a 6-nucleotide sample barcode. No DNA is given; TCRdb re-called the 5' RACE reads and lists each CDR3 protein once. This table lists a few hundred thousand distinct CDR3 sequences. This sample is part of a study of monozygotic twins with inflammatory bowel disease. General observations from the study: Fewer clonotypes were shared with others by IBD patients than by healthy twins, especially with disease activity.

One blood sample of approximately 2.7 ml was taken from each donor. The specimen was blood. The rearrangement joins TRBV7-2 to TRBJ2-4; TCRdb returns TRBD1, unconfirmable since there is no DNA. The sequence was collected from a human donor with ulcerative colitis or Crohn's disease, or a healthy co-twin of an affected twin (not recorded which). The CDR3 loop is CASSPPGTDIQYF.